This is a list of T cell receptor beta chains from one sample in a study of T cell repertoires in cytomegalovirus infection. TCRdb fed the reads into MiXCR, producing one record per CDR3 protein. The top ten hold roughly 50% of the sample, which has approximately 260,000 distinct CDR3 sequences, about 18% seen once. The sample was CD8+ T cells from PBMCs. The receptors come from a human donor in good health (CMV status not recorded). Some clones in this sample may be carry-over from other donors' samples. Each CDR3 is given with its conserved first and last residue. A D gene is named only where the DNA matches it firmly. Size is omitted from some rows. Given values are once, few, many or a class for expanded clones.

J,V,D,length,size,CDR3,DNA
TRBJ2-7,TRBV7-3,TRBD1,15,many,CASSLTGGAAYEQYF,TGTGCCAGCAGCTTAACAGGGGGCGCGGCCTACGAGCAGTACTTC
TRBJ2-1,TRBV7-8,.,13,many,CASSTRESDEQFF,TGTGCCAGCAGCACCCGGGAGAGCGATGAGCAGTTCTTC
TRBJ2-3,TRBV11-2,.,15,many,CASSLDSGYTDTQYF,TGTGCCAGCAGCTTAGATTCGGGATACACAGATACGCAGTATTTT
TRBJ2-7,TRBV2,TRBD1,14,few,CASGRPGQVPEQYF,TGTGCCAGCGGCCGTCCCGGACAGGTCCCCGAGCAGTACTTC
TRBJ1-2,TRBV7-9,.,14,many,CASSLWRTQDGYTF,TGTGCCAGCAGCTTGTGGAGGACACAGGACGGCTACACCTTC
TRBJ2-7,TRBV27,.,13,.,CASSRRREFEQYF,TGTGCCAGCAGCCGACGACGGGAGTTCGAGCAGTACTTC
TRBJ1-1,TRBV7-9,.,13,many,CASSLVPGDEAFF,TGTGCCAGCAGCTTAGTCCCCGGAGATGAAGCTTTCTTT
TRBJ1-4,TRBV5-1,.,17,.,CASSSRPTASTNEKLFF,TGCGCCAGCAGCTCCCGGCCCACGGCCTCAACTAATGAAAAACTGTTTTTT
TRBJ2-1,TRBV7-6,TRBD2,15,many,CASSLTLAGYNEQFF,TGTGCCAGCAGCTTAACTCTAGCGGGGTACAATGAGCAGTTCTTC
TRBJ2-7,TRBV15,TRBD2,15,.,CATSSDTTGGDEQYF,TGTGCCACCAGCAGTGATACCACGGGGGGGGATGAGCAGTACTTC
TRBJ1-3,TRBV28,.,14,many,CASSGVESGNTIYF,TGTGCCAGCAGTGGGGTTGAATCTGGAAACACCATATATTTT
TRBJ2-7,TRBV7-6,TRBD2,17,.,CASSLEYKRGNSYEQYF,TGTGCCAGCAGCTTAGAATATAAGCGGGGGAACTCCTACGAGCAGTACTTC
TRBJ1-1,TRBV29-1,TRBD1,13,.,CSVEVPGGTEAFF,TGCAGCGTTGAAGTACCAGGGGGCACTGAAGCTTTCTTT
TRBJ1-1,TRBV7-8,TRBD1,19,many,CASSNRDRGRTRSDTEAFF,TGTGCCAGCAGCAACCGGGACAGGGGGAGGACAAGGAGCGACACTGAAGCTTTCTTT
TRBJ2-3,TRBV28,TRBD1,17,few,CASSLSTGVTDTDTQYF,TGTGCCAGCAGTTTGTCCACAGGGGTCACAGACACAGATACGCAGTATTTT
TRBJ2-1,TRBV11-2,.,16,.,CASSLFPGEEWNEQFF,TGTGCCAGCAGCTTATTTCCGGGGGAGGAATGGAATGAGCAGTTCTTC
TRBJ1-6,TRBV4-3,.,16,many,CASSQDPRDNHSPLHF,TGCGCCAGCAGCCAAGATCCGAGGGACAACCATTCACCCCTCCACTTT
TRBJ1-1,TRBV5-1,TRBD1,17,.,CASSLGTGGFMNTEAFF,TGCGCCAGCAGCTTGGGAACAGGGGGCTTCATGAACACTGAAGCTTTCTTT
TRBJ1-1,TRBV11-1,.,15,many,CASSSGHIERVVAFF,TGTGCCAGCAGCTCCGGACACATTGAACGAGTGGTGGCTTTCTTT
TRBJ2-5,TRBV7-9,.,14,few,CASSVQGRQETQYF,TGTGCCAGCAGCGTACAGGGTAGACAAGAGACCCAGTACTTC
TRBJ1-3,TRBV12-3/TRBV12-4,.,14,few,CASTAASSGNTIYF,TGTGCCAGCACGGCGGCGAGCTCTGGAAACACCATATATTTT
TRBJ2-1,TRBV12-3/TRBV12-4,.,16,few,CASSSTVDIMTNEQFF,TGTGCCAGCAGTTCAACTGTGGACATTATGACCAATGAGCAGTTCTTC
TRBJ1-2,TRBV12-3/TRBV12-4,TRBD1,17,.,CASSDRDRGAANYGYTF,TGTGCCAGCAGCGACCGGGACAGGGGCGCAGCTAACTATGGCTACACCTTC
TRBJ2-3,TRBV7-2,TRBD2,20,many,CASSPRLAGETSGSLDTQYF,TGTGCCAGCAGCCCGAGGCTAGCGGGGGAAACTTCGGGTAGCTTAGATACGCAGTATTTT
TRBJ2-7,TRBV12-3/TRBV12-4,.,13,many,CASSFGQTYEQYF,TGTGCCAGCAGTTTTGGACAAACCTACGAGCAGTACTTC
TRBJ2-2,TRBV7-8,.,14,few,CASSLEGGYGELFF,TGTGCCAGCAGCTTAGAGGGGGGCTACGGGGAGCTGTTTTTT
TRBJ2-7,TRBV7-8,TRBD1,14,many,CASTGQGDLYEQYF,TGTGCCAGCACGGGACAGGGGGATCTCTACGAGCAGTACTTC
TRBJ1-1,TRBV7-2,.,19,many,CASSLYSRRDPGWNTEAFF,TGTGCCAGCAGCTTATATTCCCGCCGGGACCCTGGTTGGAACACTGAAGCTTTCTTT
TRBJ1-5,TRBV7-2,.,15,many,CASSLAGDTNQPQHF,TGTGCCAGCAGCTTAGCCGGGGACACCAATCAGCCCCAGCATTTT